These T cell receptor beta chains were read from a single sample in a study of blood T cell repertoires in COVID-19. The assay was immunoSEQ multiplex PCR, and TCRdb's table has in-frame clones only and misses some. Here the sample spans 130,000 or so clones, over 75% being singletons. The sequenced material came from peripheral blood. The receptors derive from a human donor in a cohort sampled during active COVID-19. Both conserved end residues are part of each CDR3. A D gene is named only where the DNA matches it firmly. Clone sizes are given selectively: once, few, many, or a class where the clone is expanded.

clone size	V gene	D gene	J gene	CDR3 protein	CDR3 DNA
NA	TRBV12-3/TRBV12-4	NA	TRBJ1-6	CASSTTGRSPLHF	TGTGCCAGCAGCACGACAGGTCGGTCACCCCTCCACTTT
NA	TRBV5-6	TRBD1	TRBJ2-3	CASSSGQGTQYF	TGTGCCAGCAGCTCGGGACAGGGGACGCAGTATTTT
NA	TRBV4-1	NA	TRBJ2-1	CASSQDARLVYNEQFF	TGCGCCAGCAGCCAAGATGCGCGTTTGGTTTACAATGAGCAGTTCTTC
NA	TRBV4-1	NA	TRBJ2-3	CASSQDGGITDTQYF	TGCGCCAGCAGCCAAGACGGGGGAATCACAGATACGCAGTATTTT
NA	TRBV7-6	NA	TRBJ2-2	CASSLRREGTGELFF	TGTGCCAGCAGCTTACGCCGGGAAGGCACCGGGGAGCTGTTTTTT
NA	TRBV7-2	NA	TRBJ2-2	CASVGAPNTGELFF	TGTGCCAGCGTGGGGGCTCCGAACACCGGGGAGCTGTTTTTT
NA	TRBV28	TRBD1	TRBJ2-7	CASSLSRGLGTSSYEQYF	TGTGCCAGCAGTTTGAGCAGGGGGCTAGGGACTTCCTCCTACGAGCAGTACTTC
NA	TRBV19	TRBD1	TRBJ2-7	CASSNRDRGFYEQYF	TGTGCCAGTAGTAACCGGGACAGGGGGTTCTACGAGCAGTACTTC
NA	TRBV11-3	NA	TRBJ1-2	CASTRGVTNYGYTF	TGTGCCAGCACACGGGGGGTTACTAACTATGGCTACACCTTC
once	TRBV28	NA	TRBJ1-2	CASSSGGIYGYTF	TGTGCCAGCAGTTCCGGAGGGATCTATGGCTACACCTTC
NA	TRBV27	TRBD2	TRBJ2-3	CASSITSGRVTDTQYF	TGTGCCAGCAGTATTACTAGCGGGAGGGTGACAGATACGCAGTATTTT
NA	TRBV27	NA	TRBJ2-2	CASSLRSSSTGELFF	TGTGCCAGCAGTTTACGTAGCAGCTCAACCGGGGAGCTGTTTTTT
NA	TRBV10-2	TRBD1	TRBJ1-6	CASRFGTGLFDSPLHF	TGCGCCAGCAGGTTTGGGACAGGGTTGTTCGATTCACCCCTCCACTTT